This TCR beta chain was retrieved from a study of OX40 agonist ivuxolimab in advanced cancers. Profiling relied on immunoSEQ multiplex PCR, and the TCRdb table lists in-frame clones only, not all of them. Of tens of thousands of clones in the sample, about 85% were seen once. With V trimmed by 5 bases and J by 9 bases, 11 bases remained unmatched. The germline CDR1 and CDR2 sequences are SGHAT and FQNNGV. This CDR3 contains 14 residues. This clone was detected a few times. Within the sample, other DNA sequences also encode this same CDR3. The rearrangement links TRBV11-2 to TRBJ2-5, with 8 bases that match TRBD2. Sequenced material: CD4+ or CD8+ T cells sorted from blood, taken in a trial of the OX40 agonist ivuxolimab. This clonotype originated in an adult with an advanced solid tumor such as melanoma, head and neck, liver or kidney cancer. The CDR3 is CASSPTSAKGAQYF. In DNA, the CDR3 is TGTGCCAGCAGCCCGACTAGCGCCAAGGGGGCCCAGTACTTC.